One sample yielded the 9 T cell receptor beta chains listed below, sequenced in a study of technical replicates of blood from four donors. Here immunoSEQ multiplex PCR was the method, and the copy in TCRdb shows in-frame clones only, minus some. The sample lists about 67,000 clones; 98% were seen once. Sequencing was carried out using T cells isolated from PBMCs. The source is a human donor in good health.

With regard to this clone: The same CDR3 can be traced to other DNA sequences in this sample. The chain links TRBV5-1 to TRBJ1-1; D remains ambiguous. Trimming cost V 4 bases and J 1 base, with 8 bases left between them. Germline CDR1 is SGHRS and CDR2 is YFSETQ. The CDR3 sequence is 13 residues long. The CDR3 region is CASSPTGNTEAFF. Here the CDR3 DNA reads TGCGCCAGCAGCCCCACCGGGAACACTGAAGCTTTCTTT. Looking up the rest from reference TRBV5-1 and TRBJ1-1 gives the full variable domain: KAGVTQTPRYLIKTRGQQVTLSCSPISGHRSVSWYQQTPGQGLQFLFEYFSETQRNKGNFPGRFSGRQFSNSRSEMNVSTLELGDSALYLCASSPTGNTEAFFGQGTRLTVV.

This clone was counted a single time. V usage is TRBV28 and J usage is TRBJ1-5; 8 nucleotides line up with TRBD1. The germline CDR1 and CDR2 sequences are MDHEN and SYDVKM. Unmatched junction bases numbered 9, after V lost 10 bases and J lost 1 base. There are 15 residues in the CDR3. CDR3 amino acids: CAIRQGRRSNQPQHF. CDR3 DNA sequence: TGTGCCATCAGACAGGGGCGGAGGAGCAATCAGCCCCAGCATTTT.

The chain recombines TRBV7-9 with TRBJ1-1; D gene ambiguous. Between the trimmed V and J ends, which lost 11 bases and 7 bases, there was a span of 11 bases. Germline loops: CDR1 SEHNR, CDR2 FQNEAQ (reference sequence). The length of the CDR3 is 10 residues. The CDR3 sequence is CAFHTDEAFF. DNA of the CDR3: TGTGCCTTCCACACAGATGAAGCTTTCTTT.

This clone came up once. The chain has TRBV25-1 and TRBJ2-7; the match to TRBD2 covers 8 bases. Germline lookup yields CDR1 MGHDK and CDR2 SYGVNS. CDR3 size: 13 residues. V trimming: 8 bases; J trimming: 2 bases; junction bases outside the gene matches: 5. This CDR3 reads CASAKAGAYEQYF. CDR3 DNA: TGTGCCAGCGCAAAAGCGGGGGCCTACGAGCAGTACTTC.

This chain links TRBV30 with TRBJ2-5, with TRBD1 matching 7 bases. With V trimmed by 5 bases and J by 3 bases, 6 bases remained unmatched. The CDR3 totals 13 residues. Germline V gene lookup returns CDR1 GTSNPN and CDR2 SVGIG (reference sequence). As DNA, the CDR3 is TGTGCCTGGTGCCGGGACAGTGAAGAGACCCAGTACTTC. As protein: CAWCRDSEETQYF.

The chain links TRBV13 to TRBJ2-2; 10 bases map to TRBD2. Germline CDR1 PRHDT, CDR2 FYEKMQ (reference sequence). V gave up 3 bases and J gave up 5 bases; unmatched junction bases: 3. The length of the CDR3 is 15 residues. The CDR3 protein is CASSLKREGTGELFF. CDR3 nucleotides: TGTGCCAGCAGCTTGAAGCGGGAGGGGACCGGGGAGCTGTTTTTT.

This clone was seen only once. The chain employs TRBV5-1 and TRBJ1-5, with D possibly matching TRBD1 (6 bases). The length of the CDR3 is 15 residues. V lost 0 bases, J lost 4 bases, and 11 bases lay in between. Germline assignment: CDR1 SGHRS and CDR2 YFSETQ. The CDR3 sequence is CASSLEGTTNQPQHF. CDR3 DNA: TGCGCCAGCAGCTTGGAAGGGACAACAAATCAGCCCCAGCATTTT.

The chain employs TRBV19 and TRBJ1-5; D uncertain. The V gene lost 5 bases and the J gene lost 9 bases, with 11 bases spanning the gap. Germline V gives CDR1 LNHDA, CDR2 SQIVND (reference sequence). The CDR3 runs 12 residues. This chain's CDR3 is CASSREGGPQHF. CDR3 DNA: TGTGCCAGTAGTCGTGAGGGAGGGCCCCAGCATTTT.

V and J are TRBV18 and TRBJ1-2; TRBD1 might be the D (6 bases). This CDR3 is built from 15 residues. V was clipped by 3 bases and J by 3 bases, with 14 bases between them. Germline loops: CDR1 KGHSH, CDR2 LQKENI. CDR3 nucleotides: TGTGCCAGCTCACCTGCCACAGGGTTAGACTATGGCTACACCTTC. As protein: CASSPATGLDYGYTF. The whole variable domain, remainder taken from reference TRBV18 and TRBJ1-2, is NAGVMQNPRHLVRRRGQEARLRCSPMKGHSHVYWYRQLPEEGLKFMVYLQKENIIDESGMPKERFSAEFPKEGPSILRIQQVVRGDSAAYFCASSPATGLDYGYTFGSGTRLTVV.